A selection of T cell receptor beta chains follows, all from one sample in a study of identical twins. From the 5' RACE reads, TCRdb called clonotypes with MiXCR, one entry per CDR3 protein. The sample records a few hundred thousand distinct CDR3 sequences, around an eighth being singletons. These sequences were also reported in another study, on yellow fever vaccine responses in identical twins.

Sequencing was carried out using CD8+ T cells sorted from blood. All receptors come from a young woman in good health. Each CDR3 is given with its conserved first and last residue. Each record gives: CDR3 protein, CDR3 DNA, clone size, D gene, J gene, V gene, CDR3 length. D genes are given only for firm matches. Rows give clone size only sometimes, using once, few, many, or a class for an expanded clone.

CASTLGLAGSTYEQYF TGTGCCAGCACCTTGGGATTAGCGGGATCCACTTACGAGCAGTACTTC many TRBD2 TRBJ2-7 TRBV12-3/TRBV12-4 16
CASSFSGLPPDTQYF TGTGCCAGCAGCTTCTCCGGACTCCCCCCGGATACGCAGTATTTT - - TRBJ2-3 TRBV7-6 15
CASSFGGSGQPQHF TGTGCCAGCAGTTTCGGGGGAAGTGGACAGCCCCAGCATTTT many - TRBJ1-5 TRBV12-3/TRBV12-4 14
CASTDETGEGNEQYF TGTGCCAGCACAGATGAAACGGGAGAGGGGAACGAGCAGTACTTC few - TRBJ2-7 TRBV7-6 15
CASIHLAGAFLCYNEQFF TGTGCCAGCATCCATCTAGCGGGAGCGTTCCTTTGCTACAATGAGCAGTTCTTC few TRBD2 TRBJ2-1 TRBV6-1 18
CASSMWEDEQYF TGTGCCAGTAGTATGTGGGAGGACGAGCAGTACTTC - - TRBJ2-7 TRBV19 12
CARVRRFTGELFF TGTGCCCGAGTCCGGCGCTTCACCGGGGAGCTGTTTTTT - - TRBJ2-2 TRBV6-4 13
CASSRTHGTDTQYF TGTGCCAGCAGCCGGACTCATGGCACAGATACGCAGTATTTT few - TRBJ2-3 TRBV3-1 14
CASSPQDGARTDTQYF TGTGCCAGCAGCCCACAGGACGGGGCGCGCACAGATACGCAGTATTTT few - TRBJ2-3 TRBV7-9 16
CASSGGVLYNEQFF TGTGCCAGCAGCGGGGGTGTGCTCTACAATGAGCAGTTCTTC few - TRBJ2-1 TRBV12-3/TRBV12-4 14
CASSDPRLAGGRWEQYF TGTGCCAGCAGCGATCCTCGGCTAGCGGGAGGTAGATGGGAGCAGTACTTC - TRBD2 TRBJ2-7 TRBV7-6 17
CASSLGPGQGGEQFF TGTGCCAGCAGCTTAGGCCCGGGACAGGGCGGTGAGCAGTTCTTC few TRBD1 TRBJ2-1 TRBV7-6 15
CASSLAGGVGNEQFF TGTGCCAGTTCACTAGCGGGAGGGGTAGGGAATGAGCAGTTCTTC - TRBD2 TRBJ2-1 TRBV9 15
CASSPGEKLFF TGTGCCAGCAGCCCCGGGGAAAAACTGTTTTTT many - TRBJ1-4 TRBV7-9 11
CASSSPPDFEETQYF TGTGCCAGCAGTTCCCCCCCCGATTTTGAAGAGACCCAGTACTTC - - TRBJ2-5 TRBV12-3/TRBV12-4 15
CASSLNGYNEQFF TGTGCCAGCAGTTTAAACGGGTACAATGAGCAGTTCTTC - - TRBJ2-1 TRBV27 13
CASSDSNLETQYF TGCGCCAGCAGCGACTCAAATTTGGAGACCCAGTACTTC many - TRBJ2-5 TRBV5-1 13
CASSLDINYEQYF TGCGCCAGCAGCTTGGACATCAACTACGAGCAGTACTTC few - TRBJ2-7 TRBV5-1 13
CATGPGALNQPQHF TGTGCTACAGGTCCGGGGGCGCTCAATCAGCCCCAGCATTTT many - TRBJ1-5 TRBV27 14
CASSEAGVGDTQYF TGTGCCAGCAGTGAAGCGGGAGTAGGAGATACGCAGTATTTT few TRBD2 TRBJ2-3 TRBV12-3/TRBV12-4 14
CASSPLNGTGVCEQFF TGTGCCAGCAGTCCCCTGAATGGGACAGGGGTATGCGAGCAGTTCTTC - TRBD1 TRBJ2-1 TRBV27 16
CASSYTDSVKNIQYF TGTGCCAGCAGTTACACGGACTCCGTCAAAAACATTCAGTACTTC few - TRBJ2-4 TRBV7-9 15
CASSRTLGPDTQYF TGTGCCAGCAGTCGTACTTTGGGGCCAGATACGCAGTATTTT - - TRBJ2-3 TRBV7-6 14
CASSNGLAGNQETQYF TGTGCCAGCAGTAACGGACTAGCGGGAAACCAAGAGACCCAGTACTTC few TRBD2 TRBJ2-5 TRBV27 16
CASRGGGVQTEAFF TGTGCCAGCAGGGGAGGGGGCGTTCAGACTGAAGCTTTCTTT many TRBD1 TRBJ1-1 TRBV7-9 14
CASSSIGWDTQYF TGTGCCAGCAGTTCGATAGGGTGGGATACGCAGTATTTT - - TRBJ2-3 TRBV12-3/TRBV12-4 13
CASSPQGFSDEKLFF TGTGCCAGCAGCCCACAGGGTTTCAGTGACGAAAAACTGTTTTTT - - TRBJ1-4 TRBV7-9 15
CASSYNPLAGGQETQYF TGTGCCAGCAGTTACAATCCACTAGCGGGAGGGCAAGAGACCCAGTACTTC - TRBD2 TRBJ2-5 TRBV6-5 17
CAISEEDSNTEAFF TGTGCCATCAGTGAGGAGGACTCGAACACTGAAGCTTTCTTT many - TRBJ1-1 TRBV10-3 14
CASTLAGGRNEQFF TGTGCCAGCACCCTAGCGGGAGGTCGCAATGAGCAGTTCTTC few TRBD2 TRBJ2-1 TRBV25-1 14
CASSLDLGAYNEQFF TGCGCCAGCAGCTTGGATCTAGGGGCCTACAATGAGCAGTTCTTC - - TRBJ2-1 TRBV5-1 15
CASSAATGRRYEQFF TGTGCCAGCAGTGCGGCGACAGGGAGGAGGTATGAGCAGTTCTTC - - TRBJ2-1 TRBV28 15
CASSQGIFPGLGRPGQFF TGTGCCAGCAGCCAAGGAATATTCCCGGGACTAGGTCGTCCGGGGCAGTTCTTC - TRBD2 TRBJ2-1 TRBV3-1 18
CASSQTSGGANTGELFF TGTGCCAGCAGCCAGACTAGCGGGGGGGCGAACACCGGGGAGCTGTTTTTT few TRBD2 TRBJ2-2 TRBV7-9 17
CASSHPYEQYF TGTGCCAGCAGTCACCCCTACGAGCAGTACTTC - - TRBJ2-7 TRBV12-3/TRBV12-4 11
CASISGEATNEQFF TGTGCCAGCATCTCTGGGGAGGCAACCAATGAGCAGTTCTTC few - TRBJ2-1 TRBV12-3/TRBV12-4 14
CASRVPGTDTQYF TGTGCCAGCAGGGTGCCAGGGACAGATACGCAGTATTTT - - TRBJ2-3 TRBV2 13
CATPETRNEKLFF TGTGCCACCCCGGAGACGAGAAATGAAAAACTGTTTTTT few - TRBJ1-4 TRBV2 13
CASSTEGGKREETQYF TGTGCCAGTAGTACTGAAGGAGGGAAGCGGGAAGAGACCCAGTACTTC - - TRBJ2-5 TRBV19 16
CASSLLDGTGSYEQYF TGTGCCAGCAGTCTACTCGATGGGACAGGGTCCTACGAGCAGTACTTC - TRBD1 TRBJ2-7 TRBV28 16